These 24 T cell receptor beta chains came from one sample sequenced in a study of shared clonotypes between healthy human individuals. Assay: immunoSEQ multiplex PCR; the TCRdb copy retains only in-frame clones and omits some. The sample records 2 million to 2.5 million clones, about 94% being singletons. The sequenced material came from naive CD4+ T cells sorted from blood. Subset denoted: CD45RA+ positively selected. These receptor sequences come from a man aged 18-30 years in good health.

The genes are TRBV10-3 and TRBJ2-7; D is uncertain. Germline values: CDR1 ENHRY, CDR2 SYGVKD. The V end lost 4 bases, the J end lost 0 bases, and 13 bases lay between the germline ends. This CDR3 comprises 15 residues. CDR3 nucleotides: TGTGCCATCAGTGGAACTCTTCAGCTCTCCTACGAGCAGTACTTC. Protein: CAISGTLQLSYEQYF.

This clone has a handful of counts. The J gene is TRBJ1-6, the V gene TRBV14, with TRBD1 as a possible D gene (6 bases). CDR1 is SGHDN and CDR2 is FVKESK in the germline V gene. Trimming removed 2 bases at V and 4 bases at J, with 12 bases between. The CDR3 covers 16 residues. The CDR3 coding sequence is TGTGCCAGCAGCCAACTACAGGGCGGATATAATTCACCCCTCCACTTT. It codes for CASSQLQGGYNSPLHF.

In its sample, this clone was seen once. The chain is built from TRBV19 and TRBJ2-1; 15 nucleotides align to TRBD2. The CDR3 is made up of 16 amino acids. The V gene end was trimmed by 4 bases and the J gene end by 4 bases; junction bases not matched to a gene: 2. CDR1 and CDR2 (germline): LNHDA, SQIVND (reference sequence). The CDR3 here is CASSTGLAGGYNEQFF. CDR3 nucleotide sequence: TGTGCCAGTAGTACTGGACTAGCGGGAGGGTACAATGAGCAGTTCTTC.

The rearrangement joins TRBV6-6 to TRBJ1-5, with D maybe TRBD1 (6 bases). Germline V lookup: CDR1 MNHNY, CDR2 SVGAGI (reference sequence). Trimming removed 7 bases from V and 7 bases from J, with 11 bases in between. The CDR3 covers 12 residues. The CDR3 spells CASNLRGQPQHF. The CDR3, as DNA: TGTGCCAGCAACTTAAGGGGGCAGCCCCAGCATTTT.

The chain has TRBV10-1 and TRBJ1-5, with D tentatively TRBD1 (5 bases). The CDR3 has 13 amino acids. CDR1 and CDR2 from the germline V gene are WNHNN and SYGVQD (reference sequence). Trimming shortened V by 5 bases and J by 5 bases, and 10 bases separated the two germline ends. Here the CDR3 reads CASSQGFDQPQHF. The CDR3, as DNA: TGCGCCAGCAGTCAGGGTTTCGATCAGCCCCAGCATTTT.

The CDR3 DNA reads as TGTGCCAGCAGTGAAGTGGGTAACTCTGGAAACACCATATATTTT. It is translated as CASSEVGNSGNTIYF. The V and J genes are TRBV6-1 and TRBJ1-3, with unresolved D. Germline V gene data show CDR1 as MNHNS and CDR2 as SASEGT. With 1 base removed from V and 0 bases from J, the gap between germline ends came to 7 bases. This CDR3 is 15 amino acids long.

The rearrangement joins TRBV1 to TRBJ1-4; TRBD1, the D gene given by the table, was not confirmed from the DNA. TRBV1 is shown as a pseudogene. CDR3 size: 19 residues. CDR3 residues: CTSSQQDRGSHPTNEKLFF. The CDR3 DNA sequence: TGCACCAGCAGCCAACAAGACAGGGGAAGCCACCCAACTAATGAAAAACTGTTTTTT.

The chain joins TRBV10-3 to TRBJ2-5; TRBD2 might be the D (5 bases). Trimming took 0 bases from V and 3 from J, leaving 11 bases between them. This CDR3 region has 15 residues. Per germline, CDR1 ENHRY and CDR2 SYGVKD. The CDR3 DNA sequence: TGTGCCATCAGTGAGTCGAGTACGGGGAAAGAGACCCAGTACTTC. Translation: CAISESSTGKETQYF.

To note about this clone: Other DNA sequences in this specimen translate into the identical CDR3. The chain carries TRBV30 and TRBJ2-7, with D unresolved. Germline V gene data show CDR1 as GTSNPN and CDR2 as SVGIG (reference sequence). The CDR3 is made up of 12 amino acids. V lost 2 bases and J lost 4, with 9 bases in between. CDR3 region: CAWSPVGYEQYF. CDR3 in DNA: TGTGCCTGGAGTCCTGTAGGGTACGAGCAGTACTTC. The full variable domain, rest sourced from reference TRBV30 and TRBJ2-7, is SQTIHQWPATLVQPVGSPLSLECTVEGTSNPNLYWYRQAAGRGLQLLFYSVGIGQISSEVPQNLSASRPQDRQFILSSKKLLLSDSGFYLCAWSPVGYEQYFGPGTRLTVT.

This chain uses TRBV18 with TRBJ2-5, with D tentatively TRBD1 (6 bases). The germline V gene encodes CDR1 KGHSH and CDR2 LQKENI. The CDR3 is 13 amino acids. Trimming shortened V by 3 bases and J by 5 bases, and 10 bases separated the two germline ends. The CDR3 DNA reads TGTGCCAGCTCACCGGTCACAGGGGAGACCCAGTACTTC. Its protein product is CASSPVTGETQYF.

The chain links TRBV11-2 to TRBJ2-7; no definite D call. The CDR3 runs to 13 residues. CDR1 is SGHAT, CDR2 FQNNGV, per germline. Between the trimmed V and J ends, which lost 7 bases and 0 bases, there was a span of 10 bases. CDR3 nucleotide sequence: TGTGCCAGCAAGACGGTTATCTCCTACGAGCAGTACTTC. This gives the protein CASKTVISYEQYF.

The gene calls are TRBV30 and TRBJ1-5, with no clear D. V shed 0 bases and J shed 8 bases, with 11 bases lying between them. The CDR3 consists of 13 residues. Germline V gene lookup returns CDR1 GTSNPN and CDR2 SVGIG (reference sequence). The chain's CDR3 is CAWSVRDMEPQHF. The CDR3, as DNA: TGTGCCTGGAGTGTACGAGACATGGAGCCCCAGCATTTT.

Here the CDR3 reads CASSFGVAGGSTDTQYF. CDR3 sequence (DNA): TGCGCCAGCAGCTTCGGAGTAGCGGGAGGAAGCACAGATACGCAGTATTTT. The rearrangement joins TRBV5-1 to TRBJ2-3; 10 nucleotides agree with TRBD2. V lost 2 bases, J lost 0 bases, and 6 bases stayed unmatched. The CDR3 extends over 17 amino acids. Germline V gives CDR1 SGHRS, CDR2 YFSETQ. Complete variable domain (other parts from reference TRBV5-1 and TRBJ2-3): KAGVTQTPRYLIKTRGQQVTLSCSPISGHRSVSWYQQTPGQGLQFLFEYFSETQRNKGNFPGRFSGRQFSNSRSEMNVSTLELGDSALYLCASSFGVAGGSTDTQYFGPGTRLTVL.

The V call is TRBV25-1, the J call TRBJ2-3; 7 nucleotides agree with TRBD2. The germline V gene encodes CDR1 MGHDK and CDR2 SYGVNS. The CDR3 runs 15 residues. Germline trimming cut 3 bases from V and 6 bases from J; bases unmatched to any gene: 9. The CDR3 bases are TGTGCCAGCAGTGAGACTAGCCCCCGCAGGGATACGCAGTATTTT. It codes for CASSETSPRRDTQYF.

The CDR3 here is CASSLVVIIYEQYF. The CDR3 DNA is TGTGCCAGCAGCTTGGTCGTCATCATCTACGAGCAGTACTTC. The rearrangement links TRBV5-6 to TRBJ2-7; the D is unclear. The CDR3 has 14 amino acids. The germline CDR1 and CDR2 sequences are SGHDT and YYEEEE. The V and J ends lost 0 bases and 3 bases respectively, with 10 bases between them.

CDR3 region: CATSSTGLGENTIYF. The CDR3 DNA follows: TGTGCCACCAGCAGTACAGGCTTAGGAGAAAACACCATATATTTT. The genes are TRBV15 and TRBJ1-3, with D maybe TRBD1 (5 bases). CDR1 and CDR2 (germline): LNHNV, YYDKDF (reference sequence). The V gene lost 3 bases and the J gene lost 6 bases, with 15 bases spanning the gap. The CDR3 spans 15 residues.

This clone has only one observation. The chain employs TRBV6-1 and TRBJ2-7, with D possibly TRBD2 on 6 matching bases. The V end lost 7 bases, the J end lost 6 bases, and 16 bases lay between the germline ends. CDR3 length: 13 residues. CDR1 MNHNS and CDR2 SASEGT come from the germline V gene. CDR3 sequence (DNA): TGTGCCAGCACCCGATATAGCGGCGGCGAGCAGTACTTC. Protein sequence: CASTRYSGGEQYF.

The chain uses TRBV28 and TRBJ1-5; D not resolved. The CDR3 spans 12 residues. The ends were cut back, 5 bases at V and 9 bases at J, with 11 bases in the middle. Germline lookup yields CDR1 MDHEN and CDR2 SYDVKM. The CDR3, as DNA: TGTGCCAGCAGTCGGCCCAGCAGGCCCCAGCATTTT. Translated, it gives CASSRPSRPQHF.

The chain couples TRBV27 to TRBJ2-6, with 11 bases identical to TRBD1. CDR1 MNHEY and CDR2 SMNVEV come from the germline V gene (reference sequence). This CDR3 region has 17 residues. The junction had 6 bases not matched to a gene; V was cut back by 7 bases and J by 1 base. CDR3 amino acids: CASNLGQGGSGANVLTF. The CDR3 coding sequence is TGTGCCAGCAACCTGGGACAGGGGGGTTCTGGGGCCAACGTCCTGACTTTC. The whole variable domain, filled in from reference TRBV27 and TRBJ2-6, reads EAQVTQNPRYLITVTGKKLTVTCSQNMNHEYMSWYRQDPGLGLRQIYYSMNVEVTDKGDVPEGYKVSRKEKRNFPLILESPSPNQTSLYFCASNLGQGGSGANVLTFGAGSRLTVL.

This chain connects TRBV7-2 to TRBJ2-2; 7 bases match TRBD2. Germline CDR1 SGHTA, CDR2 FQGNSA. V lost 1 base to trimming and J lost 4 bases; unmatched junction nucleotides: 3. The CDR3 consists of 15 residues. The CDR3 here is CASSLEPSGTGELFF. CDR3 in DNA: TGTGCCAGCAGCTTAGAGCCTAGCGGCACCGGGGAGCTGTTTTTT. The complete variable domain, with remaining parts taken from reference TRBV7-2 and TRBJ2-2, reads GAGVSQSPSNKVTEKGKDVELRCDPISGHTALYWYRQSLGQGLEFLIYFQGNSAPDKSGLPSDRFSAERTGGSVSTLTIQRTQQEDSAVYLCASSLEPSGTGELFFGEGSRLTVL.

In the case of this clone: Other DNA sequences within the sample encode an identical CDR3. The chain joins TRBV18 to TRBJ1-4, with TRBD1 matching 7 bases. This CDR3 has 15 amino acids. Germline V gene data show CDR1 as KGHSH and CDR2 as LQKENI. Unmatched junction bases numbered 4, after V lost 3 bases and J lost 3 bases. CDR3 in DNA: TGTGCCAGCTCACCCCCGGGACAGCCTAATGAAAAACTGTTTTTT. This codes for CASSPPGQPNEKLFF.

CDR3 coding DNA: TGTGCCAGCAGTCTTCATAAGGGGGGCTACACCTTC. This gives the protein CASSLHKGGYTF. The V gene is TRBV28, the J gene TRBJ1-2, with D maybe TRBD1 (5 bases). Germline CDR1 is MDHEN and CDR2 is SYDVKM. The CDR3 is 12 residues long. V lost 5 bases, J lost 8 bases, and 12 bases lay in between.

This clone was picked up one time. The chain combines TRBV19 with TRBJ2-5; 7 nucleotides agree with TRBD2. Germline V gives CDR1 LNHDA, CDR2 SQIVND (reference sequence). The CDR3 sequence is 14 residues long. V was pared by 4 bases and J by 2 bases, with 4 bases of the junction left unmatched. The DNA for the CDR3 is TGTGCCAGTAGTAATAGCGGGTTTCAAGAGACCCAGTACTTC. Translation gives CASSNSGFQETQYF.

Worth noting for this clone: The same CDR3 can be traced to other DNA sequences in this sample. The CDR3 loop is CAISEGGTVYNEQFF. Written as DNA, the CDR3 is TGTGCCATCAGTGAGGGGGGGACAGTCTACAATGAGCAGTTCTTC. V and J are TRBV10-3 and TRBJ2-1, with a possible D match to TRBD1 (7 bases). CDR3 length: 15 amino acids. The ends were cut back, 2 bases at V and 3 bases at J, with 11 bases in the middle. Germline lookup yields CDR1 ENHRY and CDR2 SYGVKD.